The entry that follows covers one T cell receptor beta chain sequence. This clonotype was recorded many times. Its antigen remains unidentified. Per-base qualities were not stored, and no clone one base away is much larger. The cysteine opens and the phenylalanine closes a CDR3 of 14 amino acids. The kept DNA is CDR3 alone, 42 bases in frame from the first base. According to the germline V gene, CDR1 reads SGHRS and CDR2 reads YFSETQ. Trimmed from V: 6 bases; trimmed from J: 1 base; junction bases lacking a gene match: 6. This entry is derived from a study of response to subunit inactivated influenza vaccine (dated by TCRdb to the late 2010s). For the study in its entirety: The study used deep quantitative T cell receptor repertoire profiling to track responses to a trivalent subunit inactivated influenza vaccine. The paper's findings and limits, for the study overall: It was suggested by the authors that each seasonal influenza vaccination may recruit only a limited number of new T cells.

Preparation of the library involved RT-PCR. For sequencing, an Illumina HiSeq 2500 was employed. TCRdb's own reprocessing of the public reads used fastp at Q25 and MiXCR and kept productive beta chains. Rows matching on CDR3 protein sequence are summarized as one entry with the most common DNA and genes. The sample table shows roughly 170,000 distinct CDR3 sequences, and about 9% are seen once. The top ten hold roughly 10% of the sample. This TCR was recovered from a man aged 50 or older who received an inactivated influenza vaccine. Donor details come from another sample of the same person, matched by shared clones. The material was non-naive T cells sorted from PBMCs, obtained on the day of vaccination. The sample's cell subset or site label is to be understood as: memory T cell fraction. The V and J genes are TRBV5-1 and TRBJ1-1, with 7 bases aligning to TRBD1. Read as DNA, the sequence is TGCGCCAGCAATTTGGCAGGGGGGAACACTGAAGCTTTCTTT. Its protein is CASNLAGGNTEAFF.